Sequencing of this T cell receptor (beta chain) was carried out in a study of blood T cell repertoires in COVID-19. Study at large: Specimens from acute and convalescent COVID-19 originated in the United States, Italy and Spain.

The V gene's germline CDR1 is MGHDK and CDR2 SYGVNS. The ends lost 4 bases at V and 3 bases at J; junction bases unmatched: 9. The CDR3 spans 16 residues. Data came from immunoSEQ multiplex PCR; TCRdb stores just in-frame clones and leaves some out. The data show 160,000 or so clones, 75% to 85% seen once. The TCR sequence derives from a human donor in a cohort sampled during active COVID-19. The sample taken for sequencing was peripheral blood. The V gene is TRBV25-1, the J gene TRBJ1-1; 9 positions agree with TRBD1. In DNA, the CDR3 is TGTGCCAGCAGTGTCCGGACAGGGGCAAGGGACACTGAAGCTTTCTTT. Translating gives CASSVRTGARDTEAFF.